This TCR beta chain appears in the sequencing data of a study of T cell responses to AZD1222 COVID-19 vaccine. The CDR3 has 13 residues. V lost 2 bases, J lost 5 bases, and 10 bases lay in between. From germline, CDR1 is SGDLS and CDR2 YYNGEE. Sequencing was performed with immunoSEQ multiplex PCR; in TCRdb, only in-frame clones are kept and a portion is missing. Here the sample spans around 91,000 clones, around nine tenths being singletons. Study-wide points: Possibly, clonal diversity was underestimated; donors were largely white British and included more females.

With regard to this clone: Antigen unknown.

The TCR was taken from an adult in good health. Source: peripheral blood, taken on day 0 of AZD1222 vaccination. V usage is TRBV9 and J usage is TRBJ1-1; D gene ambiguous. Here the CDR3 reads CASSVAPGTEAFF. CDR3 sequence (DNA): TGTGCCAGCAGCGTCGCCCCGGGGACTGAAGCTTTCTTT.